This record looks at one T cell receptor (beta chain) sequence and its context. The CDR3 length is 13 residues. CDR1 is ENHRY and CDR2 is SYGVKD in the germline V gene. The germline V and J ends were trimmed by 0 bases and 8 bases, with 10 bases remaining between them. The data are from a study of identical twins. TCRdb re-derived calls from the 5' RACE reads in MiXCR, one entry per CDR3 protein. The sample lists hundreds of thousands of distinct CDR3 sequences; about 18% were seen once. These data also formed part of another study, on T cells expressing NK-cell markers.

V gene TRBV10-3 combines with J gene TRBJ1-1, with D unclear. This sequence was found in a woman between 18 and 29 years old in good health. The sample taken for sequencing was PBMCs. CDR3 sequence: CAISESTAVEAFF. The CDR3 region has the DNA TGTGCCATCAGTGAGTCGACGGCAGTGGAAGCTTTCTTT.